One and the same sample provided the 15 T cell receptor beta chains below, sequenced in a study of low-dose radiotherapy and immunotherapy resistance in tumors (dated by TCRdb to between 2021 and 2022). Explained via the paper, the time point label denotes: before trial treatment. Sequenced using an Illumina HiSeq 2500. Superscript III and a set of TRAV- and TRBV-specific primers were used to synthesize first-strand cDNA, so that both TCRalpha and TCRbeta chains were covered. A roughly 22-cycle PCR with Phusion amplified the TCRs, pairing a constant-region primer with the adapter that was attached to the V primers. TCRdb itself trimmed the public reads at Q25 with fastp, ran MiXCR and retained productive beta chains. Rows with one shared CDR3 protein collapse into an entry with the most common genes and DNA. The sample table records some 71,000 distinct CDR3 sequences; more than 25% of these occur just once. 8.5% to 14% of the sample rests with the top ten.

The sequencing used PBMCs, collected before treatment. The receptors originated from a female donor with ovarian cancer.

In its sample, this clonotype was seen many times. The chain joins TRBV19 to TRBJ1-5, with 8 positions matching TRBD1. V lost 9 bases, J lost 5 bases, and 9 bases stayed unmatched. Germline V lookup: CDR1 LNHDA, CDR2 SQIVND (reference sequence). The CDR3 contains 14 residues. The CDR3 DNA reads TGTGCCAGCCGAATACAGGGGGGAGATCAGCCCCAGCATTTT. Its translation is CASRIQGGDQPQHF. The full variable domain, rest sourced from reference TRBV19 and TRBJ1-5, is DGGITQSPKYLFRKEGQNVTLSCEQNLNHDAMYWYRQDPGQGLRLIYYSQIVNDFQKGDIAEGYSVSREKKESFPLTVTSAQKNPTAFYLCASRIQGGDQPQHFGDGTRLSIL.

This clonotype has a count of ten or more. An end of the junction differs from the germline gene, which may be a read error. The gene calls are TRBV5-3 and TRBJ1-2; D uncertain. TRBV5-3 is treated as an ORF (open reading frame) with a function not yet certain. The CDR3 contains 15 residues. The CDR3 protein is CASSLFDGTNYGYTF. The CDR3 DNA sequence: TGTGCCAGCAGCTTGTTTGACGGCACTAACTATGGCTACACCTTC.

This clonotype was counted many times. The CDR3 DNA reads as TGCAGCGTCCGGGAGGTTTTCACAGATACGCAGTATTTT. Translation: CSVREVFTDTQYF. The chain joins TRBV29-1 to TRBJ2-3, with 7 bases lining up with TRBD2. Trimming cost V 6 bases and J 2 bases; bases outside gene matches: 5. This CDR3 comprises 13 residues. Germline CDR1 is SQVTM and CDR2 is ANQGSEA.

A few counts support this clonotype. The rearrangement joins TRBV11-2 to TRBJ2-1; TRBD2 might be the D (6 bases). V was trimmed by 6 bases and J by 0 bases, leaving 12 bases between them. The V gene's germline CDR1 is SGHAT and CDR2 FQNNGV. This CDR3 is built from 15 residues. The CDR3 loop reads CASRLLANSYNEQFF. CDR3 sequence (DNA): TGTGCCAGCAGACTTCTAGCGAACTCCTACAATGAGCAGTTCTTC. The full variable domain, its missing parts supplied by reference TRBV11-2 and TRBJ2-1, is EAGVAQSPRYKIIEKRQSVAFWCNPISGHATLYWYQQILGQGPKLLIQFQNNGVVDDSQLPKDRFSAERLKGVDSTLKIQPAKLEDSAVYLCASRLLANSYNEQFFGPGTRLTVL.

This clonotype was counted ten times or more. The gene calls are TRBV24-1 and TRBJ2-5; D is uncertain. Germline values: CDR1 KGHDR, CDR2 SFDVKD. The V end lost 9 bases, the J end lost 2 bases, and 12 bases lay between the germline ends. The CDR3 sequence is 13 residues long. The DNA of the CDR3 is TGTGCCACCGGACCCCTAGGGCAAGAGACCCAGTACTTC. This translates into CATGPLGQETQYF.

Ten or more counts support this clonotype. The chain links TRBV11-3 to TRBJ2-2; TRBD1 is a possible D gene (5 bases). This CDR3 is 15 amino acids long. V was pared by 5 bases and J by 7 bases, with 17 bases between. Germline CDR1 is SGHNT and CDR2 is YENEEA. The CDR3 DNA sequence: TGTGCCAGCAGCCAACAGGAAATGCCCGGCGGGGAGCTGTTTTTT. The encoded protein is CASSQQEMPGGELFF.

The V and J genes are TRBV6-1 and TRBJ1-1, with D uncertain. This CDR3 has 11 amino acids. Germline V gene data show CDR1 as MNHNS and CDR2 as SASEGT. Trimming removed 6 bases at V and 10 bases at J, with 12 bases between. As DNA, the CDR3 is TGTGCCAGCAGCAACACCGAATTAGCTTTCTTT. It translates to CASSNTELAFF.

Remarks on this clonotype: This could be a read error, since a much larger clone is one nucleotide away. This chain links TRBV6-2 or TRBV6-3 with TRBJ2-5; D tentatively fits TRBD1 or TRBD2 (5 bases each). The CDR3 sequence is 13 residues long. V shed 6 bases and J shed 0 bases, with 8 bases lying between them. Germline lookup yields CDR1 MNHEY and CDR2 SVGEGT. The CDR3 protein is CASRWDDQETQYF. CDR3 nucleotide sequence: TGTGCCAGCAGATGGGACGACCAAGAGACCCAGTACTTC.

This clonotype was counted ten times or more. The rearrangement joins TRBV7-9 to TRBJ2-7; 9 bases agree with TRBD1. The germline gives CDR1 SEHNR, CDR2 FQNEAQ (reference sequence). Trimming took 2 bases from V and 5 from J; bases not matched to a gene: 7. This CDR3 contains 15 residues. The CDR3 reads CASSLRGTGSDEQYF. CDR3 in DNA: TGTGCCAGCAGCTTACGTGGGACAGGGTCCGACGAGCAGTACTTC.

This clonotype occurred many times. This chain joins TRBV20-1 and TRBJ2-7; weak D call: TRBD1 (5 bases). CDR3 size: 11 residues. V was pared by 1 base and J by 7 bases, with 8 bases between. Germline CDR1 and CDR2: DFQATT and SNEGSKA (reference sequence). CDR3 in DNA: TGCAGTGCTAGAGCGACAGTTGAGCAGTACTTC. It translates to CSARATVEQYF.

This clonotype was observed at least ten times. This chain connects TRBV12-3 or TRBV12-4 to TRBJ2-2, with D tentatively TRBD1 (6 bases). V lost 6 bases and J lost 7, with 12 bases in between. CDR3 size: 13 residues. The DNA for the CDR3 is TGTGCCAGCAGGACTCAGGGGCACGGGGAGCTGTTTTTT. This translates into CASRTQGHGELFF.

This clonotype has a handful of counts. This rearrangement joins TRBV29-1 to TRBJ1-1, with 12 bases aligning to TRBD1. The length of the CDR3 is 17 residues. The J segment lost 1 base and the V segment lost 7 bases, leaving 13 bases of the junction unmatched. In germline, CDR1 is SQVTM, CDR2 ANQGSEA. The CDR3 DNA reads TGCAGCGGGGGGTCCGGGACAGGGGGCGCGGGGAACACTGAAGCTTTCTTT. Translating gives CSGGSGTGGAGNTEAFF.

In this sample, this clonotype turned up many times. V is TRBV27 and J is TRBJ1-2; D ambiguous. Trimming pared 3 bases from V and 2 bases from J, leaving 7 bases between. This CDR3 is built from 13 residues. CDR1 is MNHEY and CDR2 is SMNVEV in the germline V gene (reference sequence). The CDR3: CASSFEQNYGYTF. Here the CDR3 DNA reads TGTGCCAGCAGTTTTGAACAGAACTATGGCTACACCTTC.

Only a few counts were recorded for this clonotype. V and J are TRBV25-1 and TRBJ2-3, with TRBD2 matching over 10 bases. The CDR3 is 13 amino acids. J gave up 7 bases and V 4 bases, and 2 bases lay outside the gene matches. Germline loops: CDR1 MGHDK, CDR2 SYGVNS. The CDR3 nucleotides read TGTGCCAGCAGTGTGACTAGCGGGCATACGCAGTATTTT. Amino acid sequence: CASSVTSGHTQYF.

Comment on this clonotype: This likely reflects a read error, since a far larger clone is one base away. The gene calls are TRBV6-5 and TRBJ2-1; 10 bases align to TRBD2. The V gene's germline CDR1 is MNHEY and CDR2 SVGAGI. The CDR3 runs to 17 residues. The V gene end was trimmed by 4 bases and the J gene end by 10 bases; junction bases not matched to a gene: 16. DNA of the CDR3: TGTGCCAGCAGTTCTCCTCGGACTAGCGGTACCTCCTACGAGCAGTTCTTC. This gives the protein CASSSPRTSGTSYEQFF.